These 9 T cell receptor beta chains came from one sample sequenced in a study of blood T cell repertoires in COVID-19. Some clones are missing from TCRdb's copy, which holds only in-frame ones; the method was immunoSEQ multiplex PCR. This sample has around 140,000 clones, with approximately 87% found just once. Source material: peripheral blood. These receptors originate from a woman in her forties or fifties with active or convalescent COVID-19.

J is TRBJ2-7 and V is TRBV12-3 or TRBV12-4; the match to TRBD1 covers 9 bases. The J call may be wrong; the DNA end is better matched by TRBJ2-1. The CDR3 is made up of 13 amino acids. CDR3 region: CASSIYRGHEQFF. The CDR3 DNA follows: TGTGCCAGCAGCATATACAGGGGGCATGAGCAGTTCTTC.

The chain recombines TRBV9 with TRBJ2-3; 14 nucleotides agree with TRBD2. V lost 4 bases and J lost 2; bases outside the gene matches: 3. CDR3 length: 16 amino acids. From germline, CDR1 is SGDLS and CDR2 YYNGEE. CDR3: CASSPGLAGATDTQYF. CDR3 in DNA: TGTGCCAGCAGCCCGGGACTAGCGGGAGCCACAGATACGCAGTATTTT.

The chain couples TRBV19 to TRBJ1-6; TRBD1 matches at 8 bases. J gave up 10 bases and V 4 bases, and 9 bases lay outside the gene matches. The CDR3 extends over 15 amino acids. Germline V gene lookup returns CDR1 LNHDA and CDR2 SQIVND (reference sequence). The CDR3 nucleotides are TGTGCCAGTAGTACGGCAGGGGGCTTAAGATCACCCCTCCACTTT. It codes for CASSTAGGLRSPLHF. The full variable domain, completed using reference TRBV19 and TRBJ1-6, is DGGITQSPKYLFRKEGQNVTLSCEQNLNHDAMYWYRQDPGQGLRLIYYSQIVNDFQKGDIAEGYSVSREKKESFPLTVTSAQKNPTAFYLCASSTAGGLRSPLHFGNGTRLTVT.

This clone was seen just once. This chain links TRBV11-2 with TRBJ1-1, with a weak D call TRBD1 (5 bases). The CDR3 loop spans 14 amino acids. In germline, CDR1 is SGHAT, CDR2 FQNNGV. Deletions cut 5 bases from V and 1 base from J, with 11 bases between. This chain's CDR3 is CASSMTEANTEAFF. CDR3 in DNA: TGTGCCAGCAGCATGACAGAGGCGAACACTGAAGCTTTCTTT.

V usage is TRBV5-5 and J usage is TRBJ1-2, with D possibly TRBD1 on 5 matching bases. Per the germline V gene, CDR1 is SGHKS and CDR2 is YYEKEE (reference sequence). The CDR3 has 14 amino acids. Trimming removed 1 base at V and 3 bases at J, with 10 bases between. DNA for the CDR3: TGTGCCAGCAGCTTGTTCAGGGCGGACTATGGCTACACCTTC. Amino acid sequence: CASSLFRADYGYTF.

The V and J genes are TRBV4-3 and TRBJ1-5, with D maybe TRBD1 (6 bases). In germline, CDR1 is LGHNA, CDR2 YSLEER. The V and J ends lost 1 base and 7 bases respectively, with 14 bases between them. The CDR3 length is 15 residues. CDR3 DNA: TGCGCCAGCAGCCAAGCCCTACAGGGTGGCCAGCCCCAGCATTTT. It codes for CASSQALQGGQPQHF.

The CDR3 spells CASSDGAGGDYGYTF. In DNA, the CDR3 is TGCGCCAGCAGTGATGGCGCAGGGGGCGACTATGGCTACACCTTC. The chain has TRBV10-1 and TRBJ1-2, with 8 nucleotides matching TRBD1. This CDR3 has 15 residues. The germline V gene encodes CDR1 WNHNN and CDR2 SYGVQD (reference sequence). Germline trimming cut 3 bases from V and 3 bases from J; bases unmatched to any gene: 6.

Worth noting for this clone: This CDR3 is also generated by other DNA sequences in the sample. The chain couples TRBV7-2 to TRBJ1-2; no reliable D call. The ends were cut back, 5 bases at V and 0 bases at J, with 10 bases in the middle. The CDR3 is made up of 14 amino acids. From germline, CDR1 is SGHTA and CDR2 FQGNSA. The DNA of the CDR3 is TGTGCCAGCAGCCCAACGGGAGCTAACTATGGCTACACCTTC. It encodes CASSPTGANYGYTF.

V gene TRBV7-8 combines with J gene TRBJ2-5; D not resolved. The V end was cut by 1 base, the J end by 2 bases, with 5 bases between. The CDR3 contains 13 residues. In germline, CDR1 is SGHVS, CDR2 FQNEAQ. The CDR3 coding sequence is TGTGCCAGCAGCTTAGACAGACAAGAGACCCAGTACTTC. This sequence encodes CASSLDRQETQYF.